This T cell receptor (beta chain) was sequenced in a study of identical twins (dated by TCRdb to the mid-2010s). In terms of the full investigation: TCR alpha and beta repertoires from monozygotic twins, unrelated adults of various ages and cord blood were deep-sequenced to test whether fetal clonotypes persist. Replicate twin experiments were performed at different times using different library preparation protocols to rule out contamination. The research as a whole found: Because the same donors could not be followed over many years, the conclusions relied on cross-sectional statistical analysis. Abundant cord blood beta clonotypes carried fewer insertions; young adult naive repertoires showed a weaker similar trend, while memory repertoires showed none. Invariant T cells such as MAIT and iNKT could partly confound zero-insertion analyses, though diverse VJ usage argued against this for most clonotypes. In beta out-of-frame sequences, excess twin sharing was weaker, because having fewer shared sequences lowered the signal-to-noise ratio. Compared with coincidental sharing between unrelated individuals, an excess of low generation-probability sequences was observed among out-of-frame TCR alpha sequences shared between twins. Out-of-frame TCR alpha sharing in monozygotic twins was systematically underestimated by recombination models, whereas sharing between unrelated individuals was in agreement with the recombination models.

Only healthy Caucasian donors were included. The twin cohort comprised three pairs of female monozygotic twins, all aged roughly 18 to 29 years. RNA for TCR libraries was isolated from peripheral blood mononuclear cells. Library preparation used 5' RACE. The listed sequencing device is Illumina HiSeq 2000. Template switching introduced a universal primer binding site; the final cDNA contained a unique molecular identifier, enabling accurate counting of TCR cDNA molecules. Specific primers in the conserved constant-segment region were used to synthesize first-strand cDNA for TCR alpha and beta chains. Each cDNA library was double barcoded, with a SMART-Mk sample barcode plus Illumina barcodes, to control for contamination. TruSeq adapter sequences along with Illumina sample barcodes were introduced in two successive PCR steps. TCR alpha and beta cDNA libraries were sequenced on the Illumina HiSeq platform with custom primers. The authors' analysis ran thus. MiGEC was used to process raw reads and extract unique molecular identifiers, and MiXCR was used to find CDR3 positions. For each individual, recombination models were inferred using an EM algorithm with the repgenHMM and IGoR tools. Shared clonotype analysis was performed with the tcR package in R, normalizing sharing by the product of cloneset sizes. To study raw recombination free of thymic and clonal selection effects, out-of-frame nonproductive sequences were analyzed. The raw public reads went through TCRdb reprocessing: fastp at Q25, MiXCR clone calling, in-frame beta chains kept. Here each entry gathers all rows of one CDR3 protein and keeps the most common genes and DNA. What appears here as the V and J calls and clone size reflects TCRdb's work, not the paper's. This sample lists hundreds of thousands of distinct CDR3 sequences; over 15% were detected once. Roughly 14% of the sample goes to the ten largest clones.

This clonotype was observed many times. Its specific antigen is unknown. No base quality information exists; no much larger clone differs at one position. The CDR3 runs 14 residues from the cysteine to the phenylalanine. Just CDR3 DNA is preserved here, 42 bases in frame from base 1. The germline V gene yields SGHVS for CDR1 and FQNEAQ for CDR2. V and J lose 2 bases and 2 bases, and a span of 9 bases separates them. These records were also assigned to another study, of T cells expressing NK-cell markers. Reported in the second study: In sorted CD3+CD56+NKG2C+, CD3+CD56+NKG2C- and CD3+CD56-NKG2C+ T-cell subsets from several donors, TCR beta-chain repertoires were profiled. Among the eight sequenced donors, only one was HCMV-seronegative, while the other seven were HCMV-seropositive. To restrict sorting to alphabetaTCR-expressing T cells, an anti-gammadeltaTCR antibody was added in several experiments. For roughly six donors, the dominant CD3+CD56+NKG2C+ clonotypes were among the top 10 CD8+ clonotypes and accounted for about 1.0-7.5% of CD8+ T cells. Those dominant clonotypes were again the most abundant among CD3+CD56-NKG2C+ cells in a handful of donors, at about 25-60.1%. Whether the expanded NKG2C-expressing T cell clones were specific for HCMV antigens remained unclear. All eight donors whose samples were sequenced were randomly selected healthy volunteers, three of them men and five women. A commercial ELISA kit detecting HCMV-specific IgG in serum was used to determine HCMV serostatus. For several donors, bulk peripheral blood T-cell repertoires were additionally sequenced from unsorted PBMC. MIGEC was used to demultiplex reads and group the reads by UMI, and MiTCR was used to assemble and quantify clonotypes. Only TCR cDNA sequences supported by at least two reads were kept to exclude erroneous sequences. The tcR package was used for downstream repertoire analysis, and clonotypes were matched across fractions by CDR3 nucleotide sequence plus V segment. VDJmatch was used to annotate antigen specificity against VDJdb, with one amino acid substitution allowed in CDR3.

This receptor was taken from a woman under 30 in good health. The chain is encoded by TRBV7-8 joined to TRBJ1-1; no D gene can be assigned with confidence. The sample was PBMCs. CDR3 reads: CASSLTELNTEAFF. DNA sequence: TGTGCCAGCAGCTTAACAGAGCTTAACACTGAAGCTTTCTTT.